This T cell receptor beta chain was documented in a study of T cell repertoires in cytomegalovirus infection. Study context: It can be stated that public TCR beta signatures indicated CMV infection as well as a matching HLA type.

The CDR3 totals 11 residues. V lost 7 bases and J lost 3, with 6 bases in between. Study outcomes and limitations: Pooled public TCR beta family frequency picked out CMV carriers with the relevant HLA. In two of eight donors, the top clonotype was HLA-C-restricted CMV-specific.

As regards this clonotype: No antigen is known for it.

Via MiXCR, TCRdb re-called the reads, giving one row per CDR3 protein. Among 310,000 or so distinct CDR3 sequences listed, around 10% were seen once. The rearrangement uses TRBV12-3 or TRBV12-4 and TRBJ1-2; D call uncertain. The TCR comes from a human donor in good health (CMV status not recorded). Some clones in this sample may be carry-over from other donors' samples. The sample consisted of PBMCs. CDR3 in amino acids: CASKWDYGYTF. The CDR3 coding sequence is TGTGCCAGCAAATGGGACTATGGCTACACCTTC.